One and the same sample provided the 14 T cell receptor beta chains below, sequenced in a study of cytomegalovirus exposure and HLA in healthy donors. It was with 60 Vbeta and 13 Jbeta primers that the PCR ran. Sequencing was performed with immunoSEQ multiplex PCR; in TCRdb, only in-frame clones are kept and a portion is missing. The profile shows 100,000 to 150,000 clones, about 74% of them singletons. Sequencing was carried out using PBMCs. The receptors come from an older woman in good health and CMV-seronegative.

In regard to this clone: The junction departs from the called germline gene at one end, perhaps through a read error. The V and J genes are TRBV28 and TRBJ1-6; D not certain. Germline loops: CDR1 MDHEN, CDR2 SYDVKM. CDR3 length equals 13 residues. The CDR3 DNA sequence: TGTGCCGGCAGGATGGCTCAGTGTTCACCCCTCCACTTT. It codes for CAGRMAQCSPLHF.

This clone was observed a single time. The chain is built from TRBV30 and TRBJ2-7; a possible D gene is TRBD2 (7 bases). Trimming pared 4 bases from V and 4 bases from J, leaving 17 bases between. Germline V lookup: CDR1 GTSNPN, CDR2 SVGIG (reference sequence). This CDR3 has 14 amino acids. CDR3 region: CAWTVRGALYEQYF. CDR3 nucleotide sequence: TGTGCCTGGACCGTACGGGGGGCTTTATACGAGCAGTACTTC.

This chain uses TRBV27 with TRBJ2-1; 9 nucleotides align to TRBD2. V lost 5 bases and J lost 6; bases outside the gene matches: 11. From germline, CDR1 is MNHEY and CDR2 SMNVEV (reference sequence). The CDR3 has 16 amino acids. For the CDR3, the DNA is TGTGCCAGCAGTCCGTACCCCGGGACTAGCCGCAATGAGCAGTTCTTC. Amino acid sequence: CASSPYPGTSRNEQFF.

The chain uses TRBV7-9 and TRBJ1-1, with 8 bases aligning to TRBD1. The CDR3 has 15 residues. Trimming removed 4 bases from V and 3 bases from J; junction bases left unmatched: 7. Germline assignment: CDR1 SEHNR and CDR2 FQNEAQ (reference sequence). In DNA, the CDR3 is TGTGCCAGCAGCTCAGGACAGGGTTGGGACACTGAAGCTTTCTTT. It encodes CASSSGQGWDTEAFF.

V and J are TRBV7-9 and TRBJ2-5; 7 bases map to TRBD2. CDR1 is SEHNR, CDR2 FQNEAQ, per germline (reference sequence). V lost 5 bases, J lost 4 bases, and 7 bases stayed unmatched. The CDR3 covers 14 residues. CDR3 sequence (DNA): TGTGCCAGCAGCCATGGGGGGGTCCGAGAGACCCAGTACTTC. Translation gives CASSHGGVRETQYF.

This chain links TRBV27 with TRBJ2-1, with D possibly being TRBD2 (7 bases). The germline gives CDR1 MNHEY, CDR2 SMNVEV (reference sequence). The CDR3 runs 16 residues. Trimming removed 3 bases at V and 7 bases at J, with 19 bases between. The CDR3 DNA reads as TGTGCCAGCAGTTTCCCATTCCCCGGGGGGCGGAATGAGCAGTTCTTC. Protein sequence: CASSFPFPGGRNEQFF.

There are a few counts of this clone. The CDR3 protein is CASYRLPDWSSYEQYF. Here the CDR3 DNA reads TGTGCCAGCTATCGCCTTCCGGACTGGAGCTCCTACGAGCAGTACTTC. The rearrangement links TRBV5-8 to TRBJ2-7; D possibly corresponds to TRBD2 (5 bases). Trimming left V 7 bases short and J 0 bases short, with 20 bases between. Germline lookup yields CDR1 SGHTS and CDR2 YDEGEE. This CDR3 has 16 residues.

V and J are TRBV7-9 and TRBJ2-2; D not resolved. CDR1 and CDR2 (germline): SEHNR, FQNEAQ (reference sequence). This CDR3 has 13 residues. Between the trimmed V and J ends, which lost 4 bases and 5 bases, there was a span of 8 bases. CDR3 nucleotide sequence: TGTGCCAGCAGCTCCCCCAATACCGGGGAGCTGTTTTTT. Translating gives CASSSPNTGELFF.

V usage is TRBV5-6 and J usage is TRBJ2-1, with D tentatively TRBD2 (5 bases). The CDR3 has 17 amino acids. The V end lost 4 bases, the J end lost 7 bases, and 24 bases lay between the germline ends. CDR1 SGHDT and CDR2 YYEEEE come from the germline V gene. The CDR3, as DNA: TGTGCCAGCAGCCCTCCGGGTCAATTAGTGAGAGGGAATGAGCAGTTCTTC. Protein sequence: CASSPPGQLVRGNEQFF.

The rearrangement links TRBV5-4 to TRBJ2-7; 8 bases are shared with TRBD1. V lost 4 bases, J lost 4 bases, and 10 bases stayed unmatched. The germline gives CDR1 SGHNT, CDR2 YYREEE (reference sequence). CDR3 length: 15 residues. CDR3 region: CASSVSRGPAYEQYF. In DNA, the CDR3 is TGTGCCAGCAGCGTGTCCAGGGGGCCAGCTTACGAGCAGTACTTC.

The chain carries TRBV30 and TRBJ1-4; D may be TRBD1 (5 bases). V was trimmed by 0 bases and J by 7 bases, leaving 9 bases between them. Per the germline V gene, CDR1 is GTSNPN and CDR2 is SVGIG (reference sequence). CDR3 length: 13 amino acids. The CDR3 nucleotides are TGTGCCTGGAGTGTGGGGGGAGGTGAAAAACTGTTTTTT. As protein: CAWSVGGGEKLFF.

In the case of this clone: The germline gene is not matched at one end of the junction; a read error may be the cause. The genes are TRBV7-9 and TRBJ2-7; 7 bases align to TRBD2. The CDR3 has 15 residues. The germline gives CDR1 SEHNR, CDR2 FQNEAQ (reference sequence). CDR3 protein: CSSSSSTSPAYEQYF. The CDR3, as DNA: TGTTCCAGCAGCTCCTCGACTAGCCCAGCCTACGAGCAGTACTTC.

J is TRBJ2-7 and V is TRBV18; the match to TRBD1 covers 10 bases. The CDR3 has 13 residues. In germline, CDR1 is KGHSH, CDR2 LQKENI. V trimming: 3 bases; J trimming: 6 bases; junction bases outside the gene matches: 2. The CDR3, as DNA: TGTGCCAGCTCACCTTGGGACAGGGGCGAGCAGTACTTC. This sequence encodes CASSPWDRGEQYF.

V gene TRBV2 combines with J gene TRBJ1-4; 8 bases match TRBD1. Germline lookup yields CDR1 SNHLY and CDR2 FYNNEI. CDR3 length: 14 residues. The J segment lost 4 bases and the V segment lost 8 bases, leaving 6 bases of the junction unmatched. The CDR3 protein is CASFKGQVNEKLFF. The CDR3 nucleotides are TGTGCCAGCTTCAAGGGACAGGTTAATGAAAAACTGTTTTTT.